This entry features one TCR beta chain sequence. Its antigen remains unidentified. These data come from a study of monozygotic twins with inflammatory bowel disease. TCRdb re-called the 5' RACE reads; one entry per CDR3 protein, DNA not given. The repertoire table contains about 330,000 distinct CDR3 sequences. One blood sample of about 2.3 ml was taken from each donor. Whole-blood total RNA was extracted without T cell sorting. The length of the CDR3 is 15 residues. Germline CDR1 is SGHDN and CDR2 is FVKESK. The study's findings and limits: Repertoire similarity did not separate concordant from discordant twins, possibly from limited power. Background noise in patient repertoires may stem from differing immunosuppressive treatments.

Specimen: blood. The V and J genes are TRBV14 and TRBJ2-5; TCRdb selects TRBD1, and the lack of DNA leaves this call unchecked. The sequence was obtained from a human donor with ulcerative colitis or Crohn's disease, or a healthy co-twin of an affected twin (not recorded which). The CDR3 loop is CASSPLYGGLETQYF.